This T cell receptor (beta chain) was sequenced during a study of blood T cell repertoires in COVID-19. TCRdb's copy holds only in-frame clones and misses some; the assay was immunoSEQ multiplex PCR. The sample lists under 150,000 clones, 80% to 90% occurring once. This clone was counted once. Deletions cut 1 base from V and 2 bases from J, with 10 bases between. The CDR3 has 14 amino acids. The germline V gene has CDR1 SGHRS and CDR2 YFSETQ. V is TRBV5-1 and J is TRBJ2-7, with D perhaps matching TRBD1 (6 bases). This receptor was obtained from a middle-aged man with acute or convalescent COVID-19. Sequencing used peripheral blood. This chain's CDR3 is CASSLPQGTYEQYF. The CDR3 coding sequence is TGCGCCAGCAGCTTGCCACAGGGAACCTACGAGCAGTACTTC.